Detailed here is one TCR beta chain. The record originates from a study of blood T cell repertoires in COVID-19. At the level of the study: Sources were T cells, B-cell-depleted T cells, or PBMCs; the material itself was cDNA or gDNA.

There are 11 residues in the CDR3. V was clipped by 5 bases and J by 4 bases, with 2 bases between them. The germline V gene has CDR1 MDHEN and CDR2 SYDVKM. Sequencing used immunoSEQ multiplex PCR; TCRdb keeps in-frame clones, though not all of them. This sample has some 240,000 clones; around 84% occur once, and the top ten carry approximately 10%. The sequence derives from a man aged 50 or older with active or convalescent COVID-19. Source material: peripheral blood. The chain recombines TRBV28 with TRBJ2-2; D is unclear. The CDR3 loop is CASSLTGELFF. In DNA form, the CDR3 reads TGTGCCAGCAGTCTCACCGGGGAGCTGTTTTTT. The full variable domain, rest sourced from reference TRBV28 and TRBJ2-2, is DVKVTQSSRYLVKRTGEKVFLECVQDMDHENMFWYRQDPGLGLRLIYFSYDVKMKEKGDIPEGYSVSREKKERFSLILESASTNQTSMYLCASSLTGELFFGEGSRLTVL.